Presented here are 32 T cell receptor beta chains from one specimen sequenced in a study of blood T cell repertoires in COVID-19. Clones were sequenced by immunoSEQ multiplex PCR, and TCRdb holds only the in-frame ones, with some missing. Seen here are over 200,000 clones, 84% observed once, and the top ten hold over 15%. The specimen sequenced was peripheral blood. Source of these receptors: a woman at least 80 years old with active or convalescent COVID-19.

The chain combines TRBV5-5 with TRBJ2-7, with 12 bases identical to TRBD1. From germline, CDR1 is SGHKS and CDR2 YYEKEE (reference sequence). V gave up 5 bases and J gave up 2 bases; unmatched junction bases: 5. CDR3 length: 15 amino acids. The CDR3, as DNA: TGTGCCAGCAGTGCCCGGGACAGGGGGCCCTACGAGCAGTACTTC. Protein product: CASSARDRGPYEQYF. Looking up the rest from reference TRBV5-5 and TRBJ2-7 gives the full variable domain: DAGVTQSPTHLIKTRGQQVTLRCSPISGHKSVSWYQQVLGQGPQFIFQYYEKEERGRGNFPDRFSARQFPNYSSELNVNALLLGDSALYLCASSARDRGPYEQYFGPGTRLTVT.

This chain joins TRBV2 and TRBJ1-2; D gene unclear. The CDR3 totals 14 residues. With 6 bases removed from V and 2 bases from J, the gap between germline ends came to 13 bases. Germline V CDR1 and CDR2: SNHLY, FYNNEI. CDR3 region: CASSPEGGNYGYTF. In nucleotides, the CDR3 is TGTGCCAGCAGCCCGGAGGGAGGCAACTATGGCTACACCTTC.

CDR3 sequence: CASSLVLAPNYNEQFF. For the CDR3, the DNA is TGTGCCAGCAGCTTAGTCCTAGCCCCAAATTACAATGAGCAGTTCTTC. The chain employs TRBV7-2 and TRBJ2-1; D perhaps matches TRBD2 (5 bases). V lost 1 base, J lost 4 bases, and 14 bases lay in between. The germline V gene has CDR1 SGHTA and CDR2 FQGNSA. This CDR3 contains 16 residues.

The CDR3 DNA reads as TGTGCCTCAATGGGGGCAGGGTCTACGTACGAGCAGTACTTC. As protein: CASMGAGSTYEQYF. The chain recombines TRBV10-3 with TRBJ2-7; weak D call: TRBD1 (6 bases). The germline V and J ends were trimmed by 11 bases and 4 bases, with 21 bases remaining between them. The CDR3 is 14 amino acids. Per germline, CDR1 ENHRY and CDR2 SYGVKD.

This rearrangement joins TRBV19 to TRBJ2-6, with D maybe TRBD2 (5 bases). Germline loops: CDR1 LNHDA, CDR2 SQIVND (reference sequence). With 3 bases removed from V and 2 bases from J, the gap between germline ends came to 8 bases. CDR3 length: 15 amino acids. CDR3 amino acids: CASSMWGAGANVLTF. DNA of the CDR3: TGTGCCAGTAGTATGTGGGGAGCTGGGGCCAACGTCCTGACTTTC.

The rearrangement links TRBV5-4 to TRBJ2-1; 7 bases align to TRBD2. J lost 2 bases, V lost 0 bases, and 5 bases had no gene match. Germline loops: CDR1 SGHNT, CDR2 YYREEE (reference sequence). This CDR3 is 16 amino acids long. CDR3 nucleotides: TGTGCCAGCAGCTTGGCCGGGACTACTCCCTACAATGAGCAGTTCTTC. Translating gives CASSLAGTTPYNEQFF.

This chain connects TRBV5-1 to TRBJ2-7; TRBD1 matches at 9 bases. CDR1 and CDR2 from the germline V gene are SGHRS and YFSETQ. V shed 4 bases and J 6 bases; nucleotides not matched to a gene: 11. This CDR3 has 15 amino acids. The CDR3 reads CASSRDRAPLGEQYF. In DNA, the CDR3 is TGCGCCAGCAGCAGGGACAGGGCCCCTCTGGGCGAGCAGTACTTC.

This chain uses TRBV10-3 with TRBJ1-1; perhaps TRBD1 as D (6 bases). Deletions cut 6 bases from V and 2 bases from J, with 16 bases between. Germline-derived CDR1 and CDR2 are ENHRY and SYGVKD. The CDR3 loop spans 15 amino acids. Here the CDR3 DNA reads TGTGCCATCAGGACCGAGCCAGGGGTAAACACTGAAGCTTTCTTT. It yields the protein CAIRTEPGVNTEAFF.

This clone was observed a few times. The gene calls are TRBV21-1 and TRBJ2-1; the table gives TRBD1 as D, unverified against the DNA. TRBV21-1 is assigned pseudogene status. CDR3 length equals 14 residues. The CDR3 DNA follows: TGTGCCAGCAGCGAGTCGACAGGGCTACATGAGCAGTTCTTC. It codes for CASSESTGLHEQFF.

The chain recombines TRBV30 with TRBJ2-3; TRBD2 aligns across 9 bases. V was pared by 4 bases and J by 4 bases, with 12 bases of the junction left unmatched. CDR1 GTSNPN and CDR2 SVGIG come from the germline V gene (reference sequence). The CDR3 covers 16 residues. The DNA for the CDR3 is TGTGCCTGGAAGACGGGGCTAGCGGGGCCCGCAGATACGCAGTATTTT. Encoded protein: CAWKTGLAGPADTQYF.

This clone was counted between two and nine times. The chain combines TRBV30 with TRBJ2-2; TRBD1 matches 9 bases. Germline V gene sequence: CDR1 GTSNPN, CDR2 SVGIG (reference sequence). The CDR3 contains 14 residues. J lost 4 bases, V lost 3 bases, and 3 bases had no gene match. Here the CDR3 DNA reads TGTGCCTGGAGACAGGGGGCGATCACCGGGGAGCTGTTTTTT. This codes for CAWRQGAITGELFF.

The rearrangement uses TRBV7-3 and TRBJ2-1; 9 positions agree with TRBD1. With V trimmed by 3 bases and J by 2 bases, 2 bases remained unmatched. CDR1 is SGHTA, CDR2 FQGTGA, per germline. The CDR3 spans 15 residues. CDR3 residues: CASSFGQGTYNEQFF. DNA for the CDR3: TGTGCCAGCAGCTTCGGACAGGGGACCTACAATGAGCAGTTCTTC.

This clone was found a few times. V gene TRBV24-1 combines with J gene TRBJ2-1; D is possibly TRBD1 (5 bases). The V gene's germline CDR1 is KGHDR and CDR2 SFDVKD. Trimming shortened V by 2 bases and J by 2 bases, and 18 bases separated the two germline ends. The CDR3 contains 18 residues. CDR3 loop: CATSDYGGADATYNEQFF. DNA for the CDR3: TGTGCCACCAGTGATTATGGTGGGGCCGATGCTACCTACAATGAGCAGTTCTTC.

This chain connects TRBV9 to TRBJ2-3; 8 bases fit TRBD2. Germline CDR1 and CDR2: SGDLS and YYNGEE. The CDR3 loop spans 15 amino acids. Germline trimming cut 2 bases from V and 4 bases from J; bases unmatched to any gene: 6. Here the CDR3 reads CASSVGGGRADTQYF. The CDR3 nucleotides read TGTGCCAGCAGCGTCGGCGGGGGGCGGGCAGATACGCAGTATTTT.

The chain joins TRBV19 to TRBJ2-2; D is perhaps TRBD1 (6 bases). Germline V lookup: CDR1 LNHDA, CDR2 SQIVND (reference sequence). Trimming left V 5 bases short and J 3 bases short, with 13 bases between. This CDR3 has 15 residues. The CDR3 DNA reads TGTGCCAGTAGTCGAGGACAGTCAGACACCGGGGAGCTGTTTTTT. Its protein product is CASSRGQSDTGELFF.

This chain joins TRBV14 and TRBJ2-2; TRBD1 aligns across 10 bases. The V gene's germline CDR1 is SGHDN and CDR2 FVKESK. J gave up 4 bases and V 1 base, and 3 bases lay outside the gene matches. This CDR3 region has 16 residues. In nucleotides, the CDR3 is TGTGCCAGCAGCCAAGCGACAGGGGGCGGCACCGGGGAGCTGTTTTTT. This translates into CASSQATGGGTGELFF.

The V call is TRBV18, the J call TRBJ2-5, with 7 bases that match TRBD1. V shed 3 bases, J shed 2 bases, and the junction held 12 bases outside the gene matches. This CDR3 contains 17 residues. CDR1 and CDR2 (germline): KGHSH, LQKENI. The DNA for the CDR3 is TGTGCCAGCTCACCCTTCTCAATTGTACAGGGGCAAGAGACCCAGTACTTC. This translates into CASSPFSIVQGQETQYF.

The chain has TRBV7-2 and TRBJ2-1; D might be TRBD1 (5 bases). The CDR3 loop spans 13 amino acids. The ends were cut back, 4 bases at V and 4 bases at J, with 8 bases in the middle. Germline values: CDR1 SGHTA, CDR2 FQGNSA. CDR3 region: CASSYRQYNEQFF. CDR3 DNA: TGTGCCAGCAGCTACAGACAGTACAATGAGCAGTTCTTC.

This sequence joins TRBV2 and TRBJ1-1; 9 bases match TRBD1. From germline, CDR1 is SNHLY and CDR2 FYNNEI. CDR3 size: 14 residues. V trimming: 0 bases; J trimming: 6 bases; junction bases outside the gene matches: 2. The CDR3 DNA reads TGTGCCAGCAGTGAAGCCTGGACAGGGGCTGAAGCTTTCTTT. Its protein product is CASSEAWTGAEAFF.

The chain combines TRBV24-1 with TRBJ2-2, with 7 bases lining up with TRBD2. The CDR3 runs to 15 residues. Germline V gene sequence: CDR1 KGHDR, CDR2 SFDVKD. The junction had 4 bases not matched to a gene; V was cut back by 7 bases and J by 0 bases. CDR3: CATRSAGANTGELFF. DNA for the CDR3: TGTGCCACCAGAAGCGCGGGGGCGAACACCGGGGAGCTGTTTTTT.

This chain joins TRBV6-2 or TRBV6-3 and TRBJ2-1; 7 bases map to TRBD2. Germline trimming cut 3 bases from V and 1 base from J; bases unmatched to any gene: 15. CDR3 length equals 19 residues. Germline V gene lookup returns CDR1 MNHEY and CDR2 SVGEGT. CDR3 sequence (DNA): TGTGCCAGCAGTTATGGGGGTTGGGACTACAAACATTCCTACAATGAGCAGTTCTTC. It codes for CASSYGGWDYKHSYNEQFF.

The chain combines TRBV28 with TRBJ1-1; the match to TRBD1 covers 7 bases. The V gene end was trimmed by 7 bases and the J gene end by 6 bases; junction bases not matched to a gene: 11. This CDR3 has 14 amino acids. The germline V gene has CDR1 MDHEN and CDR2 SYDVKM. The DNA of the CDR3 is TGTGCCAGCATAAGGGGGCGCGGTTTGGCTGAAGCTTTCTTT. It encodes CASIRGRGLAEAFF.

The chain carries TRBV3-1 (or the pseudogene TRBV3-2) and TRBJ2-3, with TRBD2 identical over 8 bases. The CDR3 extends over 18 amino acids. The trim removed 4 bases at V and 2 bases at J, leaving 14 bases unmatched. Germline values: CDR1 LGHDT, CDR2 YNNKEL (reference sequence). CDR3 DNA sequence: TGTGCCAGCAGCCGACGTCTGAGCGGGGGAGGGGCCACAGATACGCAGTATTTT. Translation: CASSRRLSGGGATDTQYF.

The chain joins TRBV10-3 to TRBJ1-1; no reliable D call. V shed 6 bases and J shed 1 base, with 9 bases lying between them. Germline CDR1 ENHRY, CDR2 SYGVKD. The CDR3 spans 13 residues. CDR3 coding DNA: TGTGCCATCAGCGTTCAGGCGAACACTGAAGCTTTCTTT. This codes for CAISVQANTEAFF.

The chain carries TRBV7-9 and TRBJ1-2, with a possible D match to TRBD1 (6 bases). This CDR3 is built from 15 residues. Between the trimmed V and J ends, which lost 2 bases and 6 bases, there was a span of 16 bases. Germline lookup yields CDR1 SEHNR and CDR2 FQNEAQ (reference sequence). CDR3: CASSLLQGSIDGYTF. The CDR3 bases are TGTGCCAGCAGCTTATTACAGGGATCTATCGATGGCTACACCTTC.

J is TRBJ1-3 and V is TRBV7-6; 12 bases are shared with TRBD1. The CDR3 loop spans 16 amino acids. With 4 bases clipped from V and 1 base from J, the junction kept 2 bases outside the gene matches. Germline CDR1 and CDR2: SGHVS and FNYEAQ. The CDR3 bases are TGTGCCAGCAGCTCGGGACAGGGGGCTTCTGGAAACACCATATATTTT. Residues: CASSSGQGASGNTIYF.

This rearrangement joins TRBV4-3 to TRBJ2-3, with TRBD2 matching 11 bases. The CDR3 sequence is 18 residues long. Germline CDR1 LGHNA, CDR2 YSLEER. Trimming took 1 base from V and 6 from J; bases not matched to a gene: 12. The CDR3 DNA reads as TGCGCCAGCAGCCAAGCCCGGACTAGCGGGCGACTGGGGGATACGCAGTATTTT. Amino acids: CASSQARTSGRLGDTQYF.

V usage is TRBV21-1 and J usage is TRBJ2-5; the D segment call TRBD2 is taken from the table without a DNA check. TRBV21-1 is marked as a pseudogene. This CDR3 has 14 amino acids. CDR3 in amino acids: CASSKGTCRETQYF. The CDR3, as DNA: TGTGCCAGCAGCAAAGGGACTTGCCGGGAGACCCAGTACTTC.

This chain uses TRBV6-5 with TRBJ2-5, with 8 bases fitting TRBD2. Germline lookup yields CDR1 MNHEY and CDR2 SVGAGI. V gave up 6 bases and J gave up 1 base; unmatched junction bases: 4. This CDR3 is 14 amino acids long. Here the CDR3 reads CASRSGGSQETQYF. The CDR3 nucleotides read TGTGCCAGCAGAAGCGGGGGTTCCCAAGAGACCCAGTACTTC.

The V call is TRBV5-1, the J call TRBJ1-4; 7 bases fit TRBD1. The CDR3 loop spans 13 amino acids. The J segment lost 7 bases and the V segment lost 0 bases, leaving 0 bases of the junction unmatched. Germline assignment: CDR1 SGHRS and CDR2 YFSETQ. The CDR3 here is CASSLEGAEKLFF. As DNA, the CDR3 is TGCGCCAGCAGCTTGGAGGGGGCTGAAAAACTGTTTTTT.

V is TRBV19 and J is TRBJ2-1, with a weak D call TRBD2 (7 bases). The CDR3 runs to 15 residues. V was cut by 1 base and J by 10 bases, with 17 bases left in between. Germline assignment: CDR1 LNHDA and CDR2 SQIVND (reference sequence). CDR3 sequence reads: CASSIVVGGGGEQFF. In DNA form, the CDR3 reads TGTGCCAGTAGTATAGTAGTCGGTGGGGGGGGCGAGCAGTTCTTC.

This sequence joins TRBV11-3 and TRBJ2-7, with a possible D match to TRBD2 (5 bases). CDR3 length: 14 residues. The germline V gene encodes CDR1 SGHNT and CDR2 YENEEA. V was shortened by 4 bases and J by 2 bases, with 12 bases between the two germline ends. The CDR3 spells CASSSRGDPYEQYF. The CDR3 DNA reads TGTGCCAGCAGCTCCCGGGGAGATCCCTACGAGCAGTACTTC.